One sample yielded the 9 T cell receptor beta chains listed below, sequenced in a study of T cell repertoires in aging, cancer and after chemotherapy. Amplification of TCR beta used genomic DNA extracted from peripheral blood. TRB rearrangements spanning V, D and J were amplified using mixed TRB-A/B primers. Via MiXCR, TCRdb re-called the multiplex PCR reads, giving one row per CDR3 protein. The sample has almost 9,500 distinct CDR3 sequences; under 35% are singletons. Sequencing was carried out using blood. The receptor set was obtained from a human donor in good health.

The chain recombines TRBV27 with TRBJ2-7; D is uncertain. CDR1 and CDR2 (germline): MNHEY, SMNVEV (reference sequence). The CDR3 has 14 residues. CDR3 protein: CARRFNKRAYEQNV. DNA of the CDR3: TGTGCCAGAAGGTTCAACAAGCGAGCCTACGAGCAGAACGTC.

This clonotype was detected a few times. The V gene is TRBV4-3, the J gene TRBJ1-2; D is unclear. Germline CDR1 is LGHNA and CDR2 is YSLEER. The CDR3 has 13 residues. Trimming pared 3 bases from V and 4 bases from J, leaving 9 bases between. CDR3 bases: TGCGCCAGCAGCCAGGACGGGAGCTATGGCTACACCTTC. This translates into CASSQDGSYGYTF.

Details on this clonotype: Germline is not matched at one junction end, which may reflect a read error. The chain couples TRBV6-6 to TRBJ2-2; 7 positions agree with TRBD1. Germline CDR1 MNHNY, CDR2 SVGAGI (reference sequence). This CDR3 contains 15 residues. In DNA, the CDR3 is TGCGCCAGCAGGACGGACAGGAAAAACACCGGGGAGCTGTTTTTT. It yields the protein CASRTDRKNTGELFF.

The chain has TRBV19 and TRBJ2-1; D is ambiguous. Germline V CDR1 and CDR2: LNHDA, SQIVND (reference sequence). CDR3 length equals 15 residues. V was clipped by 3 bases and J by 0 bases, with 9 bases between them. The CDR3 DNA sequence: TGTGCCAGTAGTATCTGGGGTAGCTCCTACAATGAGCAGTTCTTC. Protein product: CASSIWGSSYNEQFF.

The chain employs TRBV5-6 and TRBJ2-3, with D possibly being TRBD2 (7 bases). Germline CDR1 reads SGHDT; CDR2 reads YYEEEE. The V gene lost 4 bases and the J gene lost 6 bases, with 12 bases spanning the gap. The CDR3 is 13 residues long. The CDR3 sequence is CASSGGALDTQYF. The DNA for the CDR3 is TGTGCCAGCAGCGGGGGGGCCTTGGATACGCAGTATTTT.

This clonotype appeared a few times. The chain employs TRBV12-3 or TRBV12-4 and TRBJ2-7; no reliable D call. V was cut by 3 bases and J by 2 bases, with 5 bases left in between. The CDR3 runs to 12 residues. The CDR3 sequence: CASSLTTYEQYV. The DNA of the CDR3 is TGTGCCAGCAGTTTGACAACCTACGAGCAGTACGTC.

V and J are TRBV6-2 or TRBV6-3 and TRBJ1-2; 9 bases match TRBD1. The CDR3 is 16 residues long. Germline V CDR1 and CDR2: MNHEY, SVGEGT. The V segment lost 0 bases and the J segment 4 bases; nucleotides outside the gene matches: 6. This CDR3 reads CASSYSLGQGSYGYTF. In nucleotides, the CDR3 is TGTGCCAGCAGTTACTCGCTGGGACAGGGCAGCTATGGCTACACCTTC.

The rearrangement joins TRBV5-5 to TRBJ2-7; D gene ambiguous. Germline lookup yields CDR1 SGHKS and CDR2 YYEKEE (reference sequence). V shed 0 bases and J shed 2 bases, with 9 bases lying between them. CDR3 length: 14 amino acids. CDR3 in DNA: TGTGCCAGCAGCTTGGTGGTTGCCCCCTACGAGCAGTACTTC. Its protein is CASSLVVAPYEQYF. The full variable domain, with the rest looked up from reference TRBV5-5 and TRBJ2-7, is DAGVTQSPTHLIKTRGQQVTLRCSPISGHKSVSWYQQVLGQGPQFIFQYYEKEERGRGNFPDRFSARQFPNYSSELNVNALLLGDSALYLCASSLVVAPYEQYFGPGTRLTVT.

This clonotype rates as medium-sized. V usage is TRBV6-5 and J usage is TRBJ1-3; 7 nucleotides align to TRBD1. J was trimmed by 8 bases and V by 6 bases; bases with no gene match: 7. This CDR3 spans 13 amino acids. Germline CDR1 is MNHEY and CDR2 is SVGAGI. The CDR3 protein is CASRVDREDTIYF. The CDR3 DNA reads TGTGCCAGCAGGGTCGACAGGGAGGACACCATATATTTT.